These T cell receptor beta chains were read from a single sample in a study of blood T cell repertoires in COVID-19. The data were produced by immunoSEQ multiplex PCR, yet TCRdb's version contains in-frame clones alone and is incomplete. In the table there are 200,000 to 300,000 clones, about 90% of which are singletons. The sample consisted of PBMCs or T cells enriched from blood (not recorded which). These receptors all stem from a woman between 40 and 55 years old who had been exposed to COVID-19. CDR3s include the opening cysteine and the closing phenylalanine or tryptophan. Fields, in order: D gene, J gene, clone size, V gene, CDR3 DNA, CDR3 protein. The D gene is left open where the match is weak. Size tells how often a clone was seen (once, few, many) or the class of an expanded clone, and some rows leave it out.

D gene: TRBD2; J gene: TRBJ2-1; clone size: NA; V gene: TRBV7-2; CDR3 DNA: TGTGCCAGCAGCTTGGGGGGTAGCGGGCTGACAAATGAGCAGTTCTTC; CDR3 protein: CASSLGGSGLTNEQFF
D gene: NA; J gene: TRBJ1-1; clone size: NA; V gene: TRBV5-1; CDR3 DNA: TGTGCCAGCACCGGGTCGGGGGACACTGAAGCTTTCTTT; CDR3 protein: CASTGSGDTEAFF
D gene: NA; J gene: TRBJ2-7; clone size: NA; V gene: TRBV11-2; CDR3 DNA: TGTGCCAGCAGCTTACGGCCGACGGGGTCGAGCTCCTACGAGCAGTACTTC; CDR3 protein: CASSLRPTGSSSYEQYF
D gene: NA; J gene: TRBJ1-3; clone size: few; V gene: TRBV6-2/TRBV6-3; CDR3 DNA: TGTGCCAGCAGTTACTTCGGAGCTGGAAACACCATATATTTT; CDR3 protein: CASSYFGAGNTIYF
D gene: NA; J gene: TRBJ1-6; clone size: NA; V gene: TRBV10-3; CDR3 DNA: TGTGCCATCAGCCAGAACCTACTCGGGACACAGAATAATTCACCCCTCCACTTT; CDR3 protein: CAISQNLLGTQNNSPLHF
D gene: NA; J gene: TRBJ1-1; clone size: NA; V gene: TRBV12-5; CDR3 DNA: TGTGCTAGTGGTTTGGGAGCTACTGAAGCTTTCTTT; CDR3 protein: CASGLGATEAFF
D gene: NA; J gene: TRBJ1-2; clone size: NA; V gene: TRBV2; CDR3 DNA: TGTGCCAGCAGTGAAGCTAGACAGATCTATGGCTACACCTTC; CDR3 protein: CASSEARQIYGYTF
D gene: NA; J gene: TRBJ1-2; clone size: NA; V gene: TRBV9; CDR3 DNA: TGTGCCAGCAGCCCGGACAGTCGGCCCTATGGCTACACCTTC; CDR3 protein: CASSPDSRPYGYTF
D gene: TRBD1; J gene: TRBJ1-4; clone size: NA; V gene: TRBV15; CDR3 DNA: TGTGCCACCAGCAAAGACAGGGGTGACGAAAAACTGTTTTTT; CDR3 protein: CATSKDRGDEKLFF
D gene: NA; J gene: TRBJ1-2; clone size: NA; V gene: TRBV3-1/TRBV3-2; CDR3 DNA: TGTGCCAGCAGCCAAGTCCCGGGGGTCGTCCACACCTTC; CDR3 protein: CASSQVPGVVHTF
D gene: TRBD2; J gene: TRBJ2-2; clone size: NA; V gene: TRBV6-6; CDR3 DNA: TGTGCCAGCAGTCCTAGCGGGGGGAACACCGGGGAGCTGTTTTTT; CDR3 protein: CASSPSGGNTGELFF
D gene: NA; J gene: TRBJ2-5; clone size: once; V gene: TRBV6-5; CDR3 DNA: TGTGCCAGCAGTTACTCGAGGGTGGAGACCCAGTACTTC; CDR3 protein: CASSYSRVETQYF
D gene: NA; J gene: TRBJ2-7; clone size: NA; V gene: TRBV27; CDR3 DNA: TGTGCCACCCTGGGAGGGGGTTACGAGCAGTACTTC; CDR3 protein: CATLGGGYEQYF
D gene: NA; J gene: TRBJ1-1; clone size: NA; V gene: TRBV2; CDR3 DNA: TGTGCCAGCATGGTTAATTGGGGGGAAACTGAAGCTTTCTTT; CDR3 protein: CASMVNWGETEAFF
D gene: NA; J gene: TRBJ2-1; clone size: NA; V gene: TRBV5-5; CDR3 DNA: TGTGCCAGCGGAGCTGACTCCTACAATGAGCAGTTCTTC; CDR3 protein: CASGADSYNEQFF
D gene: NA; J gene: TRBJ2-7; clone size: once; V gene: TRBV30; CDR3 DNA: TGTGCCTGGAGTGTACAGTACGAGCAGTACTTC; CDR3 protein: CAWSVQYEQYF
D gene: NA; J gene: TRBJ2-5; clone size: NA; V gene: TRBV27; CDR3 DNA: TGTGCCAGCAGTTTCAGTCGCGTCGGGGTGGAGACCCAGTACTTC; CDR3 protein: CASSFSRVGVETQYF
D gene: TRBD1; J gene: TRBJ2-5; clone size: NA; V gene: TRBV29-1; CDR3 DNA: TGCAGCGTTGAAGATGTCGGGACAGGGTTCGGGGAGACCCAGTACTTC; CDR3 protein: CSVEDVGTGFGETQYF
D gene: NA; J gene: TRBJ1-6; clone size: NA; V gene: TRBV5-6; CDR3 DNA: TGTGCCAGCAGCCCCGCGCGGGGGTTTGCTTCACCCCTCCACTTT; CDR3 protein: CASSPARGFASPLHF
D gene: NA; J gene: TRBJ2-1; clone size: NA; V gene: TRBV30; CDR3 DNA: TGTGCCTGTTGGCCCTACAATGAGCAGTTCTTC; CDR3 protein: CACWPYNEQFF
D gene: NA; J gene: TRBJ2-1; clone size: NA; V gene: TRBV7-8; CDR3 DNA: TGTGCCAGCAGCTTAGCGCCCGACGGGGGTCCTAGGAATGAGCAGTTCTTC; CDR3 protein: CASSLAPDGGPRNEQFF
D gene: TRBD1; J gene: TRBJ1-6; clone size: NA; V gene: TRBV7-2; CDR3 DNA: TGTGCCAGCAGCAGCCGACAGGGGGGTTCACCCCTCCACTTT; CDR3 protein: CASSSRQGGSPLHF
D gene: TRBD1; J gene: TRBJ1-5; clone size: NA; V gene: TRBV27; CDR3 DNA: TGTGCCAGCGGGGGACAGGGCAATCAGCCCCAGCATTTT; CDR3 protein: CASGGQGNQPQHF
D gene: TRBD2; J gene: TRBJ2-5; clone size: NA; V gene: TRBV7-2; CDR3 DNA: TGTGCCAGCAGCTTAAATCGCGGGGGGGGGAAAGAGACCCAGTACTTC; CDR3 protein: CASSLNRGGGKETQYF
D gene: TRBD1; J gene: TRBJ1-1; clone size: NA; V gene: TRBV7-9; CDR3 DNA: TGTGCCAGCAGCTTAGCGTCGGGACAGGGGAACACTGAAGCTTTCTTT; CDR3 protein: CASSLASGQGNTEAFF
D gene: TRBD2; J gene: TRBJ2-2; clone size: NA; V gene: TRBV3-1/TRBV3-2; CDR3 DNA: TGTGCCAGCAGCCGTACGGCGGCTAGCGGGGGCCCTAATCTCCCCGGGGAGCTGTTTTTT; CDR3 protein: CASSRTAASGGPNLPGELFF
D gene: NA; J gene: TRBJ1-2; clone size: NA; V gene: TRBV3-1/TRBV3-2; CDR3 DNA: TGTGCCAGCAGCCAAGAAGTACAGGGCTATGGCTACACCTTC; CDR3 protein: CASSQEVQGYGYTF
D gene: NA; J gene: TRBJ1-5; clone size: NA; V gene: TRBV30; CDR3 DNA: TGTGCCTGGAGTTTGGGCAGTCAGCCCCAGCATTTT; CDR3 protein: CAWSLGSQPQHF
D gene: NA; J gene: TRBJ1-2; clone size: NA; V gene: TRBV6-2/TRBV6-3; CDR3 DNA: TGTGCCAGCAGTTACAGCAGGTCAGATGGCTACACCTTC; CDR3 protein: CASSYSRSDGYTF
D gene: NA; J gene: TRBJ2-1; clone size: NA; V gene: TRBV6-5; CDR3 DNA: TGTGCCAGCAGGAGCAGGGTATCCTACAATGAGCAGTTCTTC; CDR3 protein: CASRSRVSYNEQFF
D gene: TRBD2; J gene: TRBJ2-3; clone size: NA; V gene: TRBV27; CDR3 DNA: TGTGCCAGCAGTCCGTCTAGCGGTCGCCAGTATTTT; CDR3 protein: CASSPSSGRQYF
D gene: TRBD1; J gene: TRBJ1-3; clone size: NA; V gene: TRBV2; CDR3 DNA: TGTGCCAGCGGACGGGACAGCCTCTCTGGAAACACCATATATTTT; CDR3 protein: CASGRDSLSGNTIYF
D gene: NA; J gene: TRBJ1-1; clone size: NA; V gene: TRBV5-8; CDR3 DNA: TGTGCCAGCAGCTTGAACATGAACACTGAAGCTTTCTTT; CDR3 protein: CASSLNMNTEAFF
D gene: NA; J gene: TRBJ1-2; clone size: NA; V gene: TRBV25-1; CDR3 DNA: TGTGCCAGCAGTGGTGGGATAGGGAGACTCGATGGCTACACCTTC; CDR3 protein: CASSGGIGRLDGYTF
D gene: NA; J gene: TRBJ1-3; clone size: once; V gene: TRBV6-5; CDR3 DNA: TGTGCCAGCAGTTTAGGGGGCTCTGGAAACACCATATATTTT; CDR3 protein: CASSLGGSGNTIYF
D gene: TRBD1; J gene: TRBJ2-4; clone size: NA; V gene: TRBV19; CDR3 DNA: TGTGCCAGTAGTCCCCAGACAGGGGGCTTTGGAAACATTCAGTACTTC; CDR3 protein: CASSPQTGGFGNIQYF
D gene: TRBD1; J gene: TRBJ1-2; clone size: NA; V gene: TRBV6-5; CDR3 DNA: TGTGCCAGCAGGGAGGGACAGGGTGGGGATGGCTACACCTTC; CDR3 protein: CASREGQGGDGYTF
D gene: NA; J gene: TRBJ2-7; clone size: once; V gene: TRBV13; CDR3 DNA: TGTGCCAGCAGCTTAGCGGGACTTTCCACCTACGAGCAGTACTTC; CDR3 protein: CASSLAGLSTYEQYF
D gene: NA; J gene: TRBJ2-5; clone size: once; V gene: TRBV4-2; CDR3 DNA: TGTGCCAGCAGCCTGGTTCCGACACAAGAGACCCAGTACTTC; CDR3 protein: CASSLVPTQETQYF
D gene: TRBD2; J gene: TRBJ2-3; clone size: NA; V gene: TRBV7-2; CDR3 DNA: TGTGCCAGCAGCCCCGGACTAGCGGGTGAAGGTGGGCCAGATACGCAGTATTTT; CDR3 protein: CASSPGLAGEGGPDTQYF
D gene: NA; J gene: TRBJ2-2; clone size: NA; V gene: TRBV18; CDR3 DNA: TGTGCCAGCTCACCGTTGACTCTTAACACCGGGGAGCTGTTTTTT; CDR3 protein: CASSPLTLNTGELFF
D gene: NA; J gene: TRBJ1-2; clone size: NA; V gene: TRBV4-1; CDR3 DNA: TGCGCCAGCAGCTCCCCAGGGGAGTCTCATAACTATGGCTACACCTTC; CDR3 protein: CASSSPGESHNYGYTF
D gene: NA; J gene: TRBJ1-1; clone size: NA; V gene: TRBV12-3/TRBV12-4; CDR3 DNA: TGTGCCAGCAGCCTTCCCCCGGAGGCTGAAGCTTTCTTT; CDR3 protein: CASSLPPEAEAFF
D gene: NA; J gene: TRBJ2-3; clone size: NA; V gene: TRBV11-2; CDR3 DNA: TGTGCCAGCAGCTTAGATATCGATACGCAGTATTTT; CDR3 protein: CASSLDIDTQYF
D gene: TRBD1; J gene: TRBJ2-1; clone size: NA; V gene: TRBV6-4; CDR3 DNA: TGTGCCAGCAGCAAGACAGGGGGCGGCAATGAGCAGTTCTTC; CDR3 protein: CASSKTGGGNEQFF
D gene: NA; J gene: TRBJ2-4; clone size: NA; V gene: TRBV20-1; CDR3 DNA: TGCAGTGTCAGGGAAAAAAACATTCAGTACTTC; CDR3 protein: CSVREKNIQYF
D gene: TRBD2; J gene: TRBJ2-2; clone size: NA; V gene: TRBV18; CDR3 DNA: TGTGCCAGCTCACCAGAGCGGGGGGCCTTAACCGGGGAGCTGTTTTTT; CDR3 protein: CASSPERGALTGELFF
D gene: NA; J gene: TRBJ1-5; clone size: NA; V gene: TRBV18; CDR3 DNA: TGTGCCAGCTCACCAAGCCGGGAATGGAGCAATCAGCCCCAGCATTTT; CDR3 protein: CASSPSREWSNQPQHF
D gene: NA; J gene: TRBJ2-1; clone size: NA; V gene: TRBV24-1; CDR3 DNA: TGTGCCACCAGTGATTCGGGACTCTCTGTAGGTAATGAGCAGTTCTTC; CDR3 protein: CATSDSGLSVGNEQFF